A selection of T cell receptor beta chains follows, all from one sample in a study of beta chain features in type 1 diabetes. Measured with immunoSEQ multiplex PCR; TCRdb has only the in-frame clones, and not every one. This sample carries 600,000 to 700,000 clones, roughly 13% of them seen once, and the ten largest clones take 0.02% to 0.025%. Sample: naive CD4+ T cells from blood. These receptor sequences come from a man younger than 30 with type 1 diabetes. Each CDR3 is given with its conserved first and last residue. D genes are given only for firm matches. A clone size is listed for some rows: how often the clone was seen (once, few, many), or a class if it is expanded.

clone_size	v_call	d_call	j_call	cdr3_aa	cdr3_nt
NA	TRBV7-2	TRBD2	TRBJ2-7	CASTLGLAGGSYEQYF	TGTGCCAGCACCTTGGGACTAGCGGGGGGGTCATACGAGCAGTACTTC
NA	TRBV27	TRBD1	TRBJ2-7	CASTSGTGGLYEQYF	TGTGCCAGCACATCCGGGACAGGGGGCCTCTACGAGCAGTACTTC
few	TRBV9	NA	TRBJ1-1	CASSVEGSRNTEAFF	TGTGCCAGCAGCGTAGAGGGGTCGCGTAACACTGAAGCTTTCTTT
NA	TRBV7-8	NA	TRBJ1-1	CASERLVSDTEAFF	TGTGCCAGTGAGAGGTTAGTCTCCGACACTGAAGCTTTCTTT
NA	TRBV19	NA	TRBJ2-5	CASSGVETQYF	TGTGCCAGTAGCGGGGTAGAGACCCAGTACTTC
NA	TRBV5-1	TRBD2	TRBJ2-3	CASDAGGTSTDTQYF	TGCGCCAGCGACGCGGGGGGGACTAGCACAGATACGCAGTATTTT
NA	TRBV10-3	NA	TRBJ1-1	CAITDSLISDTEAFF	TGTGCCATCACGGACAGTCTAATTAGCGACACTGAAGCTTTCTTT
few	TRBV27	NA	TRBJ2-3	CASSQRASDTQYF	TGTGCCAGCAGTCAACGGGCGTCAGATACGCAGTATTTT
NA	TRBV29-1	NA	TRBJ2-7	CSVDGSGKEQYF	TGCAGCGTTGACGGGTCTGGGAAGGAGCAGTACTTC
few	TRBV9	NA	TRBJ1-1	CASSVGPGDTEAFF	NA
few	TRBV15	NA	TRBJ1-1	CATSRDALNTEAFF	TGTGCCACCAGCAGAGATGCGTTGAACACTGAAGCTTTCTTT
NA	TRBV5-1	NA	TRBJ2-7	CASSLAGGASFYEQYF	TGCGCCAGCAGCTTGGCCGGGGGCGCTTCTTTTTACGAGCAGTACTTC
NA	TRBV28	NA	TRBJ2-7	CASSMPQGVSYEQYF	TGTGCCAGCAGTATGCCGCAGGGCGTTTCCTACGAGCAGTACTTC
NA	TRBV4-1	NA	TRBJ2-3	CASSQGGRGSTDTQYF	TGCGCCAGCAGCCAAGGGGGCAGGGGCAGCACAGATACGCAGTATTTT
NA	TRBV7-9	NA	TRBJ2-7	CASAPYPPSYEQYF	TGTGCCAGCGCGCCTTATCCACCGTCCTACGAGCAGTACTTC
NA	TRBV29-1	NA	TRBJ2-5	CSVEEETQYF	TGCAGCGTTGAAGAAGAGACCCAGTACTTC
once	TRBV6-5	NA	TRBJ1-6	CASRPFRESPLHF	TGTGCCAGCAGACCCTTTAGGGAGTCACCCCTCCACTTT
few	TRBV7-2	NA	TRBJ2-3	CASSLAGTSTDTQYF	TGTGCCAGCAGCTTAGCGGGGACTAGCACAGATACGCAGTATTTT
few	TRBV6-1	NA	TRBJ1-4	CASSEALWGSGEKLFF	TGTGCCAGCAGTGAAGCGCTGTGGGGCAGCGGTGAAAAACTGTTTTTT
few	TRBV30	NA	TRBJ2-7	CAWSVLEGTYEQYF	TGTGCCTGGAGTGTATTGGAGGGAACCTACGAGCAGTACTTC
few	TRBV10-3	NA	TRBJ2-2	CAISVIRGTGELFF	TGTGCCATCAGTGTTATACGGGGGACCGGGGAGCTGTTTTTT
NA	TRBV7-9	TRBD1	TRBJ1-4	CASGGTGGSEKLFF	TGTGCCAGCGGCGGAACAGGGGGGTCGGAAAAACTGTTTTTT
NA	TRBV2	NA	TRBJ1-5	CASSSKAGDNQPQHF	TGTGCCAGCAGCTCCAAGGCAGGGGACAATCAGCCCCAGCATTTT
NA	TRBV6-1	TRBD1	TRBJ1-4	CASRPGTGVEKLFF	TGTGCCAGCAGGCCCGGGACAGGGGTAGAAAAACTGTTTTTT
few	TRBV2	NA	TRBJ2-7	CASSGLSSYEQYF	TGTGCCAGCAGCGGCCTTAGCTCCTACGAGCAGTACTTC
few	TRBV7-2	NA	TRBJ2-3	CASSFFGHTDTQYF	TGTGCCAGCAGCTTTTTCGGGCACACAGATACGCAGTATTTT
NA	TRBV18	TRBD1	TRBJ1-1	CASSPPGGQGTEAFF	TGTGCCAGCTCACCGCCCGGGGGACAGGGGACTGAAGCTTTCTTT
NA	TRBV10-3	NA	TRBJ1-1	CAITAVPNTEAFF	TGTGCCATCACGGCGGTCCCGAACACTGAAGCTTTCTTT
NA	TRBV6-1	NA	TRBJ2-5	CASNPTPEGTQYF	TGTGCCAGCAATCCTACACCCGAGGGGACCCAGTACTTC
NA	TRBV6-1	NA	TRBJ1-5	CASSEHLGADDSNQPQHF	TGTGCCAGCAGTGAACACCTTGGGGCGGACGATAGCAATCAGCCCCAGCATTTT
NA	TRBV18	NA	TRBJ1-5	CASSPPGTNQPQHF	TGTGCCAGCTCACCACCAGGTACCAATCAGCCCCAGCATTTT
few	TRBV30	NA	TRBJ1-1	CAWSVTRNTEAFF	TGTGCCTGGAGTGTGACACGGAACACTGAAGCTTTCTTT
NA	TRBV7-9	TRBD1	TRBJ2-7	CASSPMGQTYEQYF	TGTGCCAGCAGCCCAATGGGACAGACCTACGAGCAGTACTTC
NA	TRBV5-1	NA	TRBJ2-7	CASSRLAGYEQYF	TGCGCCAGCAGTCGGCTCGCAGGTTACGAGCAGTACTTC
few	TRBV30	NA	TRBJ1-1	CAWSAYSSAEAFF	TGTGCCTGGAGTGCCTATTCTAGCGCTGAAGCTTTCTTT
NA	TRBV5-1	NA	TRBJ1-1	CASSFIAVNTEAFF	TGCGCCAGCAGCTTCATTGCGGTGAACACTGAAGCTTTCTTT
few	TRBV18	NA	TRBJ2-5	CASSPGAGETQYF	TGTGCCAGCTCACCGGGAGCAGGGGAGACCCAGTACTTC
NA	TRBV2	NA	TRBJ2-3	CASSETPGASTDTQYF	TGTGCCAGCAGTGAAACCCCCGGGGCTAGCACAGATACGCAGTATTTT
few	TRBV29-1	NA	TRBJ2-3	CSVEGGTQYF	TGCAGCGTTGAGGGTGGTACGCAGTATTTT
few	TRBV5-1	NA	TRBJ1-6	CASSLDWTANNSPLHF	TGCGCCAGCAGCTTGGACTGGACAGCCAATAATTCACCCCTCCACTTT